This T cell receptor (beta chain) is drawn from a study of cytomegalovirus exposure and HLA in healthy donors. PCR used 60 Vbeta primers and 13 Jbeta primers. Libraries were prepared by immunoSEQ multiplex PCR; TCRdb keeps only in-frame clonotypes and omits some of them. The sample shows some 200,000 clones, 82% of them seen only once. The CDR3 is made up of 14 amino acids. The chain combines TRBV21-1 with TRBJ1-2; the table assigns TRBD1, which was not confirmed against the DNA. TRBV21-1 is termed a pseudogene. Source material: PBMCs. This sequence was found in a boy between 2 and 10 years old in good health and CMV-seronegative. CDR3 protein: CASRTGTGGHGYTF. The CDR3 nucleotides read TGTGCCAGCAGGACCGGGACAGGGGGACATGGCTACACCTTC.